The source of this TCR beta chain is a study of shared clonotypes between healthy human individuals. Study-level information: CD4 naive and memory got three plates each, CD8 naive two, CD8 memory one. Study-level points and caveats: It was expected that sequencing depth would affect clonotype sharing among donors.

Method: immunoSEQ multiplex PCR; TCRdb's copy keeps in-frame clones and lacks some. The data hold fewer than 2.5 million clones, with 90% to 95% observed a single time. A note on this clone: The antigen remains unidentified.

The CDR3 consists of 17 residues. The V gene is TRBV12-1, the J gene TRBJ2-3; TRBD2 was called by the table and not checked on the DNA. TRBV12-1 is a listed pseudogene. The sequence was collected from a man aged 18 to 30 in good health. Some clones in this sample may be carry-over from other donors' samples. Material: naive CD4+ T cells from PBMCs. Regarding subset: CD45RA+ positively selected. The DNA for the CDR3 is TGTGCCAGCAGCTTTCCCGGGACTAGCGGCCACACAGATACGCAGTATTTT. This encodes CASSFPGTSGHTDTQYF.